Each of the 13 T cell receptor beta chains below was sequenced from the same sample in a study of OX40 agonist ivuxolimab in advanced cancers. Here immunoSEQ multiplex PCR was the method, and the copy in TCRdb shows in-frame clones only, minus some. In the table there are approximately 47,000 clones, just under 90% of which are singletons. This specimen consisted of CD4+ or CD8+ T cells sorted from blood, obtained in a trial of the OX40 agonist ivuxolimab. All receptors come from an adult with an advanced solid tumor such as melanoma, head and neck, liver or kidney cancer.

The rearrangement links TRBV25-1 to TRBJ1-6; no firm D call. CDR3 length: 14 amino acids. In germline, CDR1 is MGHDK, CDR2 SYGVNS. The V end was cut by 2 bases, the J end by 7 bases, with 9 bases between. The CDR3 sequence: CASSEPGANSPLHF. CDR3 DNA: TGTGCCAGCAGTGAACCCGGCGCAAATTCACCCCTCCACTTT.

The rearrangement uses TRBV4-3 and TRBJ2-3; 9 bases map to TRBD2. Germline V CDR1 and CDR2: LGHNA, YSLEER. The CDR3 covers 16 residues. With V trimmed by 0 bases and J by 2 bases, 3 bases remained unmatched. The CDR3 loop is CASSQDSSGNTDTQYF. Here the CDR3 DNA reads TGCGCCAGCAGCCAAGATTCTAGCGGGAACACAGATACGCAGTATTTT.

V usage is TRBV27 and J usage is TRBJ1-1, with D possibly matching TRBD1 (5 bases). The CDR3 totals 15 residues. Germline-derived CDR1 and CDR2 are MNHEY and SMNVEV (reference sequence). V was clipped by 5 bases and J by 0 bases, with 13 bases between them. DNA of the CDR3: TGTGCCAGCAGTCTGGCCCGGGGGGTGAACACTGAAGCTTTCTTT. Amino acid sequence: CASSLARGVNTEAFF.

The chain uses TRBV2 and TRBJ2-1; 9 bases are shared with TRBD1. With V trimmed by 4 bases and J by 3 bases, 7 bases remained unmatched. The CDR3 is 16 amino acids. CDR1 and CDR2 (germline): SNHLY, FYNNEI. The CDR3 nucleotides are TGTGCCAGCAGTGCGACAGGGGGACTATACTACAATGAGCAGTTCTTC. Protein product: CASSATGGLYYNEQFF.

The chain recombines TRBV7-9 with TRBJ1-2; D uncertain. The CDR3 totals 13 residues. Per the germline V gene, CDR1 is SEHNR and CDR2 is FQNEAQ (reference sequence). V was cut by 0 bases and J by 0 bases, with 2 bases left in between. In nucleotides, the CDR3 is TGTGCCAGCAGCTTAGCTCCTAACTATGGCTACACCTTC. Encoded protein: CASSLAPNYGYTF.

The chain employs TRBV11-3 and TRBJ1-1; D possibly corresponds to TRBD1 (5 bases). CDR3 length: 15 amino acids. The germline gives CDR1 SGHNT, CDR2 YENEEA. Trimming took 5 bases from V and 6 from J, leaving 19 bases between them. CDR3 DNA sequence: TGTGCCAGCAGCCCTCCGCGCGGGGGACTCGCTGAAGCTTTCTTT. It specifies CASSPPRGGLAEAFF. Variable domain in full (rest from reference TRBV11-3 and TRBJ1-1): EAGVVQSPRYKIIEKKQPVAFWCNPISGHNTLYWYLQNLGQGPELLIRYENEEAVDDSQLPKDRFSAERLKGVDSTLKIQPAELGDSAVYLCASSPPRGGLAEAFFGQGTRLTVV.

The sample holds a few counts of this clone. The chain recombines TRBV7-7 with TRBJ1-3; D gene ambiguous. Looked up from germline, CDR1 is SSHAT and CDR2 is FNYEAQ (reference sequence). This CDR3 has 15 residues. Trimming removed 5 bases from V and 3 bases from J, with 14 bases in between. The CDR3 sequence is CASSPGPSLGNTIYF. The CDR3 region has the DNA TGTGCCAGCAGCCCAGGACCGTCTCTTGGAAACACCATATATTTT.

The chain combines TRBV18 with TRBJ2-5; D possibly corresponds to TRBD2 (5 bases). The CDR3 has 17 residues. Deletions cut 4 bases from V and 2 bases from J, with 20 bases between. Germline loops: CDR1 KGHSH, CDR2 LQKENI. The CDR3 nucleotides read TGTGCCAGCTCACTCCCACCCGGATTCCCGGGGCAAGAGACCCAGTACTTC. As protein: CASSLPPGFPGQETQYF. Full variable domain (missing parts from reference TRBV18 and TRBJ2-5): NAGVMQNPRHLVRRRGQEARLRCSPMKGHSHVYWYRQLPEEGLKFMVYLQKENIIDESGMPKERFSAEFPKEGPSILRIQQVVRGDSAAYFCASSLPPGFPGQETQYFGPGTRLLVL.

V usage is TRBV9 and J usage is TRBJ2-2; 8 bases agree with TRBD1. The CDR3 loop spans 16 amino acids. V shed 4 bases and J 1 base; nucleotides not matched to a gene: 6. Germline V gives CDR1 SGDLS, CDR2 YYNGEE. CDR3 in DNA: TGTGCCAGCAGCCCTCGGACAGGGAGGAACACCGGGGAGCTGTTTTTT. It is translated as CASSPRTGRNTGELFF.

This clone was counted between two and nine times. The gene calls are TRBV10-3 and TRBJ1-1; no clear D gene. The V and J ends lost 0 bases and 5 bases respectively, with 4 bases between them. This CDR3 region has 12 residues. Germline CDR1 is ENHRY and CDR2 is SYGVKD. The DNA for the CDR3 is TGTGCCATCAGTGAGTCTACAACTGAAGCTTTCTTT. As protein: CAISESTTEAFF.

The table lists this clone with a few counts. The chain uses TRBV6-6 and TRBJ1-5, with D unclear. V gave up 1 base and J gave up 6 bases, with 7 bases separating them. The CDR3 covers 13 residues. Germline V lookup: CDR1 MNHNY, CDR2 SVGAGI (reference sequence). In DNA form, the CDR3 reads TGTGCCAGCAGTTACTGGAGGACTCAGCCCCAGCATTTT. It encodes CASSYWRTQPQHF.

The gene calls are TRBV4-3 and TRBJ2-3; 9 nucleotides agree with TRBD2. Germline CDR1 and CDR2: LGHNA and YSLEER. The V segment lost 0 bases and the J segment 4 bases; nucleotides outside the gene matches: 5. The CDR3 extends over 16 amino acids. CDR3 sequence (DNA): TGCGCCAGCAGCCAAGAGGTAGCGGGGGTCCCAGATACGCAGTATTTT. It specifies CASSQEVAGVPDTQYF.

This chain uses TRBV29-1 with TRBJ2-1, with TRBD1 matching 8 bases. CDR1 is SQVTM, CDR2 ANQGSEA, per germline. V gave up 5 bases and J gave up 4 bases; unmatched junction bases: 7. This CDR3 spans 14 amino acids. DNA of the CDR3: TGCAGCGTTATCGGAAGGGACAGGTACAATGAGCAGTTCTTC. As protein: CSVIGRDRYNEQFF.